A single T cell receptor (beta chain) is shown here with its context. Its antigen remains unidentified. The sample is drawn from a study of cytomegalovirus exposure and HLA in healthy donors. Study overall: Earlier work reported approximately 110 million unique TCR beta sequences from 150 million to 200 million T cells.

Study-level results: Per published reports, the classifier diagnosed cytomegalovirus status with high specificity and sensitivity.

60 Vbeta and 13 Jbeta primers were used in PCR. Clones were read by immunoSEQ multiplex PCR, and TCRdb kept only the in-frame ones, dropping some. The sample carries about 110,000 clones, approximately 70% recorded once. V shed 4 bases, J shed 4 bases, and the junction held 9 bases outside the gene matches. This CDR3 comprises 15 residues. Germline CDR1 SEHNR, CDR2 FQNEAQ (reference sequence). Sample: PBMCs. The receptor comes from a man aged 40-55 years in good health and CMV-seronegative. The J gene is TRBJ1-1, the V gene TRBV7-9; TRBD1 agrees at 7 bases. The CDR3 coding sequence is TGTGCCAGCAGCTCCCACAGGGGAGAGAGCACTGAAGCTTTCTTT. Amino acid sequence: CASSSHRGESTEAFF.